The 31 T cell receptor beta chains below all came from one sample that was sequenced in a study of blood T cell repertoires in COVID-19. The assay was immunoSEQ multiplex PCR, and TCRdb's table has in-frame clones only and misses some. The sample lists about 270,000 clones; around 87% were seen once. Material: peripheral blood. The receptors were gathered from a woman between 45 and 65 years old with acute or convalescent COVID-19.

The J gene is TRBJ2-1, the V gene TRBV27; TRBD1 matches at 7 bases. The CDR3 has 16 residues. The V gene's germline CDR1 is MNHEY and CDR2 SMNVEV (reference sequence). The ends lost 7 bases at V and 6 bases at J; junction bases unmatched: 15. The CDR3 loop is CASTTRQQGLVNEQFF. The CDR3 region has the DNA TGTGCCAGCACTACCCGTCAACAGGGGTTAGTCAATGAGCAGTTCTTC.

This chain links TRBV7-8 with TRBJ2-3; D gene unclear. Germline values: CDR1 SGHVS, CDR2 FQNEAQ. The ends were cut back, 1 base at V and 2 bases at J, with 10 bases in the middle. This CDR3 spans 15 amino acids. The CDR3 loop is CASSLVSLFTDTQYF. In DNA form, the CDR3 reads TGTGCCAGCAGCTTAGTGAGTCTCTTCACAGATACGCAGTATTTT.

The chain carries TRBV11-3 and TRBJ2-6; D remains ambiguous. The germline V and J ends were trimmed by 1 base and 0 bases, with 4 bases remaining between them. The CDR3 has 15 amino acids. Germline V gene data show CDR1 as SGHNT and CDR2 as YENEEA. CDR3 sequence reads: CASSLGHSGANVLTF. CDR3 bases: TGTGCCAGCAGCTTAGGACACTCTGGGGCCAACGTCCTGACTTTC.

The chain has TRBV5-1 and TRBJ1-2; 8 bases line up with TRBD1. V gave up 3 bases and J gave up 8 bases; unmatched junction bases: 9. The CDR3 totals 14 residues. Germline V gene lookup returns CDR1 SGHRS and CDR2 YFSETQ. The CDR3 coding sequence is TGCGCCAGCAGCTCGGACAGGGCTACCTTCGGCTACACCTTC. This codes for CASSSDRATFGYTF. Supplemented by reference TRBV5-1 and TRBJ1-2, the full variable domain reads KAGVTQTPRYLIKTRGQQVTLSCSPISGHRSVSWYQQTPGQGLQFLFEYFSETQRNKGNFPGRFSGRQFSNSRSEMNVSTLELGDSALYLCASSSDRATFGYTFGSGTRLTVV.

This clone was counted once. This rearrangement joins TRBV4-2 to TRBJ2-1; 7 bases agree with TRBD2. Germline V CDR1 and CDR2: LGHNA, YNFKEQ. The CDR3 totals 19 residues. The ends lost 0 bases at V and 0 bases at J; junction bases unmatched: 11. This chain's CDR3 is CASSQERVYRGDSYNEQFF. CDR3 sequence (DNA): TGTGCCAGCAGCCAAGAGAGGGTGTATCGGGGGGACTCCTACAATGAGCAGTTCTTC.

The genes are TRBV27 and TRBJ1-1, with D tentatively TRBD1 (5 bases). Germline V gene lookup returns CDR1 MNHEY and CDR2 SMNVEV (reference sequence). The CDR3 is 15 amino acids. Trimming took off 3 bases at V and 5 bases at J, with 16 bases between the two ends. The CDR3 region is CASSLLGGVVTEAFF. CDR3 coding DNA: TGTGCCAGCAGTTTGTTGGGGGGAGTCGTAACTGAAGCTTTCTTT.

This chain joins TRBV28 and TRBJ1-5; TRBD1 matches at 8 bases. V was clipped by 6 bases and J by 0 bases; unmatched bases: 10. The CDR3 has 17 residues. Germline-derived CDR1 and CDR2 are MDHEN and SYDVKM. The CDR3 DNA is TGTGCCAGCAGCGGGACAGGATATATTTATAGCAATCAGCCCCAGCATTTT. It yields the protein CASSGTGYIYSNQPQHF.

The chain employs TRBV27 and TRBJ1-6, with D unclear. This CDR3 comprises 14 residues. Germline assignment: CDR1 MNHEY and CDR2 SMNVEV (reference sequence). The V end lost 6 bases, the J end lost 7 bases, and 13 bases lay between the germline ends. CDR3 DNA sequence: TGTGCCAGCAGGCCTCTAACCTTAAATTCACCCCTCCACTTT. It yields the protein CASRPLTLNSPLHF.

The rearrangement links TRBV28 to TRBJ2-1; 7 positions agree with TRBD2. The V and J ends lost 6 bases and 7 bases, in that order; junction bases with no gene match: 15. Germline lookup yields CDR1 MDHEN and CDR2 SYDVKM. This CDR3 comprises 16 residues. The CDR3 DNA follows: TGTGCCAGCAGCTCCAAGACTAGCTTTAGTATGAATGAGCAGTTCTTC. Amino acid sequence: CASSSKTSFSMNEQFF.

This clone was recorded once. CDR3 amino acids: CASSETGGYNEQFF. CDR3 bases: TGTGCCAGCAGTGAAACCGGGGGTTACAATGAGCAGTTCTTC. The chain couples TRBV25-1 to TRBJ2-1; tentative D call: TRBD2 (6 bases). Germline CDR1 is MGHDK and CDR2 is SYGVNS. CDR3 length equals 14 residues. Trimming cost V 2 bases and J 4 bases, with 9 bases left between them. Using reference TRBV25-1 and TRBJ2-1 for the parts outside the CDR3, the full variable domain is EADIYQTPRYLVIGTGKKITLECSQTMGHDKMYWYQQDPGMELHLIHYSYGVNSTEKGDLSSESTVSRIRTEHFPLTLESARPSHTSQYLCASSETGGYNEQFFGPGTRLTVL.

The chain employs TRBV14 and TRBJ1-1, with a weak D call TRBD1 (5 bases). V was cut by 1 base and J by 0 bases, with 12 bases left in between. In germline, CDR1 is SGHDN, CDR2 FVKESK. The CDR3 runs to 16 residues. Here the CDR3 DNA reads TGTGCCAGCAGCCAAGTGGGGAAGGGGATGAACACTGAAGCTTTCTTT. The encoded protein is CASSQVGKGMNTEAFF.

This sequence joins TRBV7-6 and TRBJ1-3; D remains unclear. The ends were cut back, 5 bases at V and 0 bases at J, with 5 bases in the middle. Germline loops: CDR1 SGHVS, CDR2 FNYEAQ. This CDR3 spans 13 amino acids. CDR3 amino acids: CASSPHSGNTIYF. The CDR3 DNA reads TGTGCCAGCAGCCCCCACTCTGGAAACACCATATATTTT.

CDR3 protein: CASSQDWGPNYGYTF. In DNA form, the CDR3 reads TGCGCCAGCAGCCAAGATTGGGGGCCTAACTATGGCTACACCTTC. This chain uses TRBV4-3 with TRBJ1-2; D is perhaps TRBD1 (6 bases). CDR1 is LGHNA and CDR2 is YSLEER in the germline V gene. V was clipped by 0 bases and J by 0 bases, with 8 bases between them. This CDR3 has 15 amino acids.

This rearrangement joins TRBV5-1 to TRBJ1-1, with unresolved D. Germline V gene sequence: CDR1 SGHRS, CDR2 YFSETQ. This CDR3 has 14 amino acids. V was cut by 3 bases and J by 4 bases, with 13 bases left in between. CDR3 loop: CASSSRSDVTEAFF. CDR3 nucleotide sequence: TGCGCCAGCAGCTCCCGCTCAGATGTCACTGAAGCTTTCTTT.

DNA for the CDR3: TGTGCCAGCAGCCAAGCGGGTCAGGGGGCAATCGGGCGCAATGAGCAGTTCTTC. It translates to CASSQAGQGAIGRNEQFF. The chain carries TRBV4-2 and TRBJ2-1, with 8 bases fitting TRBD1. Per the germline V gene, CDR1 is LGHNA and CDR2 is YNFKEQ. Trimming cost V 1 base and J 6 bases; bases outside gene matches: 14. The CDR3 totals 18 residues.

The chain couples TRBV5-1 to TRBJ1-6; tentatively, D is TRBD1 (5 bases). The CDR3 spans 14 residues. Germline V gene sequence: CDR1 SGHRS, CDR2 YFSETQ. The V end was cut by 6 bases, the J end by 16 bases, with 23 bases between. The CDR3 protein is CASTSLTDPSNLHF. CDR3 sequence (DNA): TGCGCCAGCACCTCCCTGACAGACCCAAGTAATCTCCACTTT. The full variable domain, completed using reference TRBV5-1 and TRBJ1-6, is KAGVTQTPRYLIKTRGQQVTLSCSPISGHRSVSWYQQTPGQGLQFLFEYFSETQRNKGNFPGRFSGRQFSNSRSEMNVSTLELGDSALYLCASTSLTDPSNLHFGNGTRLTVT.

J is TRBJ2-7 and V is TRBV10-3, with 9 bases aligning to TRBD2. Germline assignment: CDR1 ENHRY and CDR2 SYGVKD. V lost 0 bases and J lost 6; bases outside the gene matches: 6. There are 15 residues in the CDR3. CDR3 residues: CAISESRLAGFEQYF. DNA for the CDR3: TGTGCCATCAGTGAGTCTAGGCTAGCGGGATTCGAGCAGTACTTC.

The rearrangement joins TRBV4-1 to TRBJ2-7; possibly TRBD2 for D (5 bases). The CDR3 extends over 11 amino acids. V shed 8 bases and J shed 1 base, with 6 bases lying between them. Germline-derived CDR1 and CDR2 are MGHRA and YSYEKL. CDR3 in amino acids: CASRGSYEQYF. The CDR3 DNA reads as TGCGCCAGCCGGGGTTCCTACGAGCAGTACTTC.

V usage is TRBV18 and J usage is TRBJ2-5, with TRBD1 matching 11 bases. Germline-derived CDR1 and CDR2 are KGHSH and LQKENI. This CDR3 spans 14 amino acids. V dropped 6 bases and J dropped 4; count of bases not matched to a gene: 4. The CDR3 loop reads CASSPDRGRETQYF. CDR3 DNA sequence: TGTGCCAGCTCCCCGGACAGGGGGCGAGAGACCCAGTACTTC.

The V call is TRBV9, the J call TRBJ2-7, with 13 bases fitting TRBD2. Looked up from germline, CDR1 is SGDLS and CDR2 is YYNGEE. J gave up 6 bases and V 4 bases, and 4 bases lay outside the gene matches. This CDR3 contains 14 residues. The CDR3 loop reads CASSIRLAGGEQYF. As DNA, the CDR3 is TGTGCCAGCAGCATCAGACTAGCGGGAGGCGAGCAGTACTTC. Variable domain in full (rest from reference TRBV9 and TRBJ2-7): DSGVTQTPKHLITATGQRVTLRCSPRSGDLSVYWYQQSLDQGLQFLIQYYNGEERAKGNILERFSAQQFPDLHSELNLSSLELGDSALYFCASSIRLAGGEQYFGPGTRLTVT.

This chain joins TRBV3-1 (or the pseudogene TRBV3-2) and TRBJ1-1; 8 positions agree with TRBD1. The V gene end was trimmed by 4 bases and the J gene end by 3 bases; junction bases not matched to a gene: 4. This CDR3 is built from 14 residues. Per germline, CDR1 LGHDT and CDR2 YNNKEL (reference sequence). CDR3 in DNA: TGTGCCAGCAGCCTCCTGACAGGGGACACTGAAGCTTTCTTT. Its translation: CASSLLTGDTEAFF.

The chain couples TRBV14 to TRBJ2-7; 7 bases fit TRBD2. This CDR3 contains 11 residues. Germline CDR1 is SGHDN and CDR2 is FVKESK. Trimming removed 5 bases from V and 12 bases from J; junction bases left unmatched: 7. CDR3 nucleotides: TGTGCCAGCAGCGGGGAGGGGATATCGTACTTC. Translating gives CASSGEGISYF. The full variable domain, rest sourced from reference TRBV14 and TRBJ2-7, is EAGVTQFPSHSVIEKGQTVTLRCDPISGHDNLYWYRRVMGKEIKFLLHFVKESKQDESGMPNNRFLAERTGGTYSTLKVQPAELEDSGVYFCASSGEGISYFGPGTRLTVT.

The rearrangement links TRBV18 to TRBJ2-2; weak D call: TRBD1 (6 bases). This CDR3 is 14 amino acids long. The germline V gene encodes CDR1 KGHSH and CDR2 LQKENI. The germline V and J ends were trimmed by 4 bases and 3 bases, with 9 bases remaining between them. DNA of the CDR3: TGTGCCAGCTCACACAGGGTTGACACCGGGGAGCTGTTTTTT. This sequence encodes CASSHRVDTGELFF.

V is TRBV27 and J is TRBJ2-1; TRBD1 aligns across 9 bases. The germline V gene has CDR1 MNHEY and CDR2 SMNVEV (reference sequence). V was clipped by 5 bases and J by 9 bases; unmatched bases: 11. The CDR3 is 15 amino acids. The CDR3 sequence: CASSPSRTGAIEQFF. The CDR3 DNA reads as TGTGCCAGCAGTCCATCCAGGACAGGGGCCATTGAGCAGTTCTTC.

This clone has only one observation. The chain employs TRBV30 and TRBJ2-5, with no clear D. Trimming took 1 base from V and 7 from J, leaving 13 bases between them. Germline V gene data show CDR1 as GTSNPN and CDR2 as SVGIG (reference sequence). The CDR3 has 13 amino acids. CDR3 amino acids: CAWSALSRGTQYF. The CDR3, as DNA: TGTGCCTGGAGTGCCCTTTCCCGAGGGACCCAGTACTTC.

The chain uses TRBV2 and TRBJ2-3; the D gene is possibly TRBD2 (6 bases). Trimming left V 4 bases short and J 4 bases short, with 12 bases between. Per the germline V gene, CDR1 is SNHLY and CDR2 is FYNNEI. The CDR3 totals 14 residues. CDR3 sequence (DNA): TGTGCCAGCAGTGCATCTAGCGTAGCAGATACGCAGTATTTT. It translates to CASSASSVADTQYF.

The rearrangement uses TRBV6-6 and TRBJ1-2; unclear D gene. Deletions cut 7 bases from V and 2 bases from J, with 8 bases between. The CDR3 loop spans 12 amino acids. Germline V CDR1 and CDR2: MNHNY, SVGAGI (reference sequence). CDR3: CASKLTNYGYTF. The CDR3 bases are TGTGCCAGCAAGCTTACCAACTATGGCTACACCTTC.

V is TRBV7-9 and J is TRBJ2-3; TRBD2 matches at 11 bases. After removal of 1 base from V and 4 bases from J, the junction contained 7 bases not matched to a gene. This CDR3 has 17 residues. From germline, CDR1 is SEHNR and CDR2 FQNEAQ (reference sequence). The CDR3 sequence is CASSLGTSGSYADTQYF. In DNA, the CDR3 is TGTGCCAGCAGCTTAGGGACTAGCGGGTCATACGCAGATACGCAGTATTTT.

This sequence joins TRBV7-2 and TRBJ1-4, with 7 bases matching TRBD1. The germline CDR1 and CDR2 sequences are SGHTA and FQGNSA. CDR3 length: 16 residues. Losses at the gene ends were 1 base for V and 4 bases for J; bases not matched to a gene: 6. DNA of the CDR3: TGTGCCAGCAGCTTAGTAGCCCGGGACAGTAATGAAAAACTGTTTTTT. Translated, it gives CASSLVARDSNEKLFF.

This chain connects TRBV14 to TRBJ2-1; D is possibly TRBD2 (6 bases). V lost 4 bases to trimming and J lost 3 bases, with 19 bases between them. The CDR3 is 17 residues long. Germline V gene lookup returns CDR1 SGHDN and CDR2 FVKESK. CDR3 sequence reads: CASSPGRGGGLYNEQFF. DNA for the CDR3: TGTGCCAGCAGCCCCGGACGGGGCGGAGGGCTCTACAATGAGCAGTTCTTC.

This clone is a singleton in its sample. This chain joins TRBV5-6 and TRBJ1-5; 8 bases align to TRBD1. This CDR3 contains 14 residues. Trimming took 3 bases from V and 5 from J; bases not matched to a gene: 4. The V gene's germline CDR1 is SGHDT and CDR2 YYEEEE. The CDR3 sequence: CASSSQQGDQPQHF. CDR3 DNA: TGTGCCAGCAGCTCCCAACAGGGGGATCAGCCCCAGCATTTT.